The clone carrying this T cell receptor beta chain was observed once. Antigen: not known. The germline CDR1 and CDR2 sequences are SEHNR and FQNEAQ (reference sequence). V was clipped by 5 bases and J by 4 bases; unmatched bases: 11. The CDR3 consists of 16 residues. Profiled with immunoSEQ multiplex PCR; TCRdb holds only in-frame clones, not every one. This table has some 700,000 clones, roughly 88% appearing once. The sample is drawn from a study of shared clonotypes between healthy human individuals. General study points: Enrolling few donors narrowed the genetic and exposure-history diversity that was represented.

Only Caucasian adults living in Nashville, Tennessee served as donors. CCR7-negative CD45RA+ TemRA cells were combined with CD45RO+ cells to form CD8 memory. The chain links TRBV7-9 to TRBJ1-3, with 7 nucleotides matching TRBD1. Sample: memory CD8+ T cells from PBMCs. The subset was: CD45RO+ cells pooled with CCR7-negative TemRA cells. The sequence was collected from a man aged 18 to 29 in good health. Some clones in this sample may be carry-over from other donors' samples. Here the CDR3 reads CASSDWTRDRGNTIYF. CDR3 sequence (DNA): TGTGCCAGCAGCGACTGGACCCGGGACAGAGGAAACACCATATATTTT.